These 15 T cell receptor beta chains originate from one sample sequenced in a study of beta chain features in type 1 diabetes. Notes on the study in general: Among all four CD4+ subsets, Type 1 diabetes patients had TCRB CDR3s that were moderately but significantly shorter.

Which antigens these TCRs recognize remains unknown. Expressed TCRB transcripts were sequenced, since all the RNA that had been isolated was reverse transcribed. The method was immunoSEQ multiplex PCR; TCRdb's version includes in-frame clones alone and lacks a portion of them. The sample has some 190,000 clones, 7.8% seen once. The sequenced sample was central memory CD4+ T cells from blood. Receptor source: a woman aged 35 to 49 with type 1 diabetes.

J is TRBJ2-6 and V is TRBV30; 9 positions match TRBD1. CDR1 is GTSNPN, CDR2 SVGIG, per germline (reference sequence). There are 14 residues in the CDR3. J was trimmed by 9 bases and V by 3 bases; bases with no gene match: 6. The CDR3 nucleotides read TGTGCCTGGAGCAGGACAGGGGAGGACAACGTCCTGACTTTC. Translated: CAWSRTGEDNVLTF. Together with reference TRBV30 and TRBJ2-6, the CDR3 gives the full variable domain: SQTIHQWPATLVQPVGSPLSLECTVEGTSNPNLYWYRQAAGRGLQLLFYSVGIGQISSEVPQNLSASRPQDRQFILSSKKLLLSDSGFYLCAWSRTGEDNVLTFGAGSRLTVL.

This clone was recorded many times. This chain links TRBV7-2 with TRBJ2-5, with 8 bases lining up with TRBD1. V shed 4 bases, J shed 5 bases, and the junction held 9 bases outside the gene matches. The length of the CDR3 is 15 residues. Looked up from germline, CDR1 is SGHTA and CDR2 is FQGNSA. The CDR3 is CASSSPRTGRETQYF. CDR3 coding DNA: TGTGCCAGCAGCTCACCAAGGACAGGGAGGGAGACCCAGTACTTC.

This clone was seen a handful of times. The CDR3 region is CSVVKGAGDTQYF. DNA of the CDR3: TGCAGCGTTGTGAAGGGGGCAGGAGATACGCAGTATTTT. V usage is TRBV29-1 and J usage is TRBJ2-3; 7 positions match TRBD1. The CDR3 is 13 amino acids. From germline, CDR1 is SQVTM and CDR2 ANQGSEA. V trimming: 4 bases; J trimming: 5 bases; junction bases outside the gene matches: 6.

The rearrangement links TRBV4-3 to TRBJ2-2; 9 nucleotides line up with TRBD1. The CDR3 length is 15 residues. Germline V CDR1 and CDR2: LGHNA, YSLEER. V shed 2 bases, J shed 7 bases, and the junction held 5 bases outside the gene matches. CDR3 loop: CASSQRTGVHGELFF. CDR3 coding DNA: TGCGCCAGCAGCCAACGGACAGGGGTCCACGGGGAGCTGTTTTTT.

The rearrangement joins TRBV11-2 to TRBJ2-1; TRBD2 is a possible D gene (6 bases). The CDR3 spans 13 residues. Looked up from germline, CDR1 is SGHAT and CDR2 is FQNNGV. V was clipped by 4 bases and J by 4 bases, with 8 bases between them. As DNA, the CDR3 is TGTGCCAGCAGCTGGGGACTTTACAATGAGCAGTTCTTC. Translated: CASSWGLYNEQFF.

The rearrangement joins TRBV5-1 to TRBJ2-1; 12 bases match TRBD2. J was trimmed by 7 bases and V by 3 bases; bases with no gene match: 5. This CDR3 spans 15 amino acids. CDR1 SGHRS and CDR2 YFSETQ come from the germline V gene. CDR3 sequence reads: CASSSRLAGENEQFF. The CDR3 nucleotides read TGCGCCAGCAGCTCCCGACTAGCGGGGGAAAATGAGCAGTTCTTC.

In this sample, this clone turned up a few times. V usage is TRBV19 and J usage is TRBJ2-4, with a possible D match to TRBD1 (6 bases). The ends were cut back, 3 bases at V and 2 bases at J, with 8 bases in the middle. The CDR3 length is 14 residues. In germline, CDR1 is LNHDA, CDR2 SQIVND (reference sequence). CDR3 nucleotides: TGTGCCAGTAGTATGACAGGTACCAAAAACATTCAGTACTTC. The encoded protein is CASSMTGTKNIQYF.

In this sample, this clone turned up a few times. The gene calls are TRBV7-3 and TRBJ1-2; D is possibly TRBD1 (5 bases). With 0 bases removed from V and 2 bases from J, the gap between germline ends came to 13 bases. CDR3 length equals 16 residues. The germline V gene encodes CDR1 SGHTA and CDR2 FQGTGA. In DNA form, the CDR3 reads TGTGCCAGCAGCTTAACCCCAGGGCAAGTCAACTATGGCTACACCTTC. Its translation: CASSLTPGQVNYGYTF.

V and J are TRBV5-1 and TRBJ2-1; 9 bases agree with TRBD2. The germline gives CDR1 SGHRS, CDR2 YFSETQ. CDR3 length: 19 amino acids. V was clipped by 5 bases and J by 0 bases; unmatched bases: 15. In nucleotides, the CDR3 is TGCGCCAGCAGTCCGGGCCGGGCTAGCGGGAACCACTCCTACAATGAGCAGTTCTTC. As protein: CASSPGRASGNHSYNEQFF.

This clone has just a few counts. The chain combines TRBV11-2 with TRBJ2-3; no definite D call. The CDR3 length is 14 residues. Trimming cost V 1 base and J 6 bases, with 11 bases left between them. CDR1 and CDR2 (germline): SGHAT, FQNNGV. The CDR3 bases are TGTGCCAGCAGCTTAGGCTTCCCAGCGGATACGCAGTATTTT. This sequence encodes CASSLGFPADTQYF.

Concerning this clone: The same CDR3 also results from other DNA sequences found in this sample. The V and J genes are TRBV7-2 and TRBJ2-5; the match to TRBD2 covers 10 bases. The length of the CDR3 is 15 residues. Germline V gene data show CDR1 as SGHTA and CDR2 as FQGNSA. The ends lost 5 bases at V and 3 bases at J; junction bases unmatched: 6. The CDR3 sequence: CASSIRTSGKETQYF. The CDR3 DNA is TGTGCCAGCAGCATCAGGACTAGCGGAAAAGAGACCCAGTACTTC.

The V gene is TRBV5-4, the J gene TRBJ2-3, with 7 bases identical to TRBD2. Germline lookup yields CDR1 SGHNT and CDR2 YYREEE (reference sequence). The CDR3 length is 15 residues. J lost 0 bases, V lost 4 bases, and 5 bases had no gene match. The CDR3 DNA sequence: TGTGCCAGCAGCGACCCTAGCGGTAGCACAGATACGCAGTATTTT. It specifies CASSDPSGSTDTQYF.

V is TRBV28 and J is TRBJ2-1, with D possibly TRBD1 on 6 matching bases. Between the trimmed V and J ends, which lost 3 bases and 7 bases, there was a span of 10 bases. The CDR3 length is 13 residues. Germline loops: CDR1 MDHEN, CDR2 SYDVKM. CDR3 sequence reads: CASSLVRGNEQFF. CDR3 DNA sequence: TGTGCCAGCAGTTTGGTCAGGGGAAATGAGCAGTTCTTC.

In this sample, this clone turned up a few times. The chain couples TRBV18 to TRBJ2-5, with 9 bases aligning to TRBD1. Per the germline V gene, CDR1 is KGHSH and CDR2 is LQKENI. The CDR3 length is 16 residues. V shed 4 bases, J shed 4 bases, and the junction held 10 bases outside the gene matches. The CDR3 coding sequence is TGTGCCAGCTCACGACCGGGACAGGGAGGTGGAGAGACCCAGTACTTC. Its protein product is CASSRPGQGGGETQYF. Full variable domain (missing parts from reference TRBV18 and TRBJ2-5): NAGVMQNPRHLVRRRGQEARLRCSPMKGHSHVYWYRQLPEEGLKFMVYLQKENIIDESGMPKERFSAEFPKEGPSILRIQQVVRGDSAAYFCASSRPGQGGGETQYFGPGTRLLVL.

This clone was found a few times. The chain couples TRBV7-9 to TRBJ2-1, with D perhaps TRBD2 (6 bases). From germline, CDR1 is SEHNR and CDR2 FQNEAQ (reference sequence). V was shortened by 1 base and J by 0 bases, with 7 bases between the two germline ends. CDR3 length: 15 residues. CDR3 DNA sequence: TGTGCCAGCAGCTTAGGCGGGGTCTCCTACAATGAGCAGTTCTTC. This codes for CASSLGGVSYNEQFF.